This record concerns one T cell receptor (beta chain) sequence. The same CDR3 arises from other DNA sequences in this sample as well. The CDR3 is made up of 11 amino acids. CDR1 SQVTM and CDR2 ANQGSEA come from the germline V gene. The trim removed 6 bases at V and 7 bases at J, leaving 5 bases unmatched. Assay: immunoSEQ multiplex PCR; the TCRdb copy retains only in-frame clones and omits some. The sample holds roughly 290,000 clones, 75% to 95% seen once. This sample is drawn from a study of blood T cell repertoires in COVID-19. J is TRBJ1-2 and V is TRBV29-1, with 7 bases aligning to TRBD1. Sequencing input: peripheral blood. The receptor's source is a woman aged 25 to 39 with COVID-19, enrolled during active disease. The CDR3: CSVEGASGYTF. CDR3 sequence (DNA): TGCAGCGTGGAGGGGGCGAGTGGCTACACCTTC. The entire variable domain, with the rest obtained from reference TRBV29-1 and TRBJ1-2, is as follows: SAVISQKPSRDICQRGTSLTIQCQVDSQVTMMFWYRQQPGQSLTLIATANQGSEATYESGFVIDKFPISRPNLTFSTLTVSNMSPEDSSIYLCSVEGASGYTFGSGTRLTVV.